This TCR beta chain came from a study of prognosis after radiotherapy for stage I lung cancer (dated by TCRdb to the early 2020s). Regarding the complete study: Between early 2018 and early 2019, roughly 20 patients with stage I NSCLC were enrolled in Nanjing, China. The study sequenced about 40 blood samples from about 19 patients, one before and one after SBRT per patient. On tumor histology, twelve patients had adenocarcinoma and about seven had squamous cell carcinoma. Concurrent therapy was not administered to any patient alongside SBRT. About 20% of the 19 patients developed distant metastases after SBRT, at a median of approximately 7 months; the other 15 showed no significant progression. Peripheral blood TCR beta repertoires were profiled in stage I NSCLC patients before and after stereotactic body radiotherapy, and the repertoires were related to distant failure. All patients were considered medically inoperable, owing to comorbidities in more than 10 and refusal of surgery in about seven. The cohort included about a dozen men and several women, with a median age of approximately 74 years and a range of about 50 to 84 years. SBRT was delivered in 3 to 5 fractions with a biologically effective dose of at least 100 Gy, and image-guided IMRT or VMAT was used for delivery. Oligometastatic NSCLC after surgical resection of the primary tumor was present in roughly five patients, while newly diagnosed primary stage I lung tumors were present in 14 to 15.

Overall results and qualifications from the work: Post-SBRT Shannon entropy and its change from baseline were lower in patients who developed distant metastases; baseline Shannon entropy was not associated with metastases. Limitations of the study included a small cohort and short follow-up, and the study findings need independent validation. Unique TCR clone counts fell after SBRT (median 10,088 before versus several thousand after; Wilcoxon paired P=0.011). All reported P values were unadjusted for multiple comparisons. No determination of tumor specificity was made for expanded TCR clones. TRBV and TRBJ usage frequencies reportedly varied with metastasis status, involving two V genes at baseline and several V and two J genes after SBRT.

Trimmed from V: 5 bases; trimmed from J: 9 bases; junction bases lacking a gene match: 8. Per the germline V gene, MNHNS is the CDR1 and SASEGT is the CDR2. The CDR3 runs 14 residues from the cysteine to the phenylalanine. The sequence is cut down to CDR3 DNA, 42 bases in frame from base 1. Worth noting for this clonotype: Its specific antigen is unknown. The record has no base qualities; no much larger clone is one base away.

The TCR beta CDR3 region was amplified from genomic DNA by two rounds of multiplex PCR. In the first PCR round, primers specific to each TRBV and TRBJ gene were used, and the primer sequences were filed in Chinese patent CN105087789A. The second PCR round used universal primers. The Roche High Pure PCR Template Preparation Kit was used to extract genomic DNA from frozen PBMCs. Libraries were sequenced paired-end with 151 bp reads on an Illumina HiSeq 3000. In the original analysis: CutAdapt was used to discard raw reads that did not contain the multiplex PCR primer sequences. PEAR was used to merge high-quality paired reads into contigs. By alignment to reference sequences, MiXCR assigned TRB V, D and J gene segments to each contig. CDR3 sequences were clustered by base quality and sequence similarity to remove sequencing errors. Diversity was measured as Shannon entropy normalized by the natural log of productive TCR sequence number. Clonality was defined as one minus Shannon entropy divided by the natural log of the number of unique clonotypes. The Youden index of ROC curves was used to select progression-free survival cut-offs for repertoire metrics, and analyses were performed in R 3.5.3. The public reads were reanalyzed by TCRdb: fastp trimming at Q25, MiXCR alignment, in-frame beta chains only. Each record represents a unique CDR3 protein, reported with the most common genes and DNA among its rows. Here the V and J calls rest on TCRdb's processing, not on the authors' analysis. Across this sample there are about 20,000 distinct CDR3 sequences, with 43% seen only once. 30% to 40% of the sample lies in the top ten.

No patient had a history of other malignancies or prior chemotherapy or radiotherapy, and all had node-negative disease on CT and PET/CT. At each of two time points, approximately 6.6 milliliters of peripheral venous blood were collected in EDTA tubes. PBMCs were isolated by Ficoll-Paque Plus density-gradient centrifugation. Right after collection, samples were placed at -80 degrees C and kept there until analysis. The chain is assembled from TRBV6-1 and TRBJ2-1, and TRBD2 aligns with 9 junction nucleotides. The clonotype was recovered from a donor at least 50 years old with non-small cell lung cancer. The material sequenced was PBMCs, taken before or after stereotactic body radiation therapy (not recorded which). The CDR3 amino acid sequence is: CASSNSGGGAEQFF. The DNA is TGTGCCAGCAGTAATAGCGGGGGTGGTGCTGAGCAGTTCTTC.